Sequencing of this T cell receptor beta chain was carried out in a study of blood T cell repertoires in COVID-19. V trimming: 8 bases; J trimming: 7 bases; junction bases outside the gene matches: 7. Germline V lookup: CDR1 SQVTM, CDR2 ANQGSEA. The length of the CDR3 is 11 residues. Using immunoSEQ multiplex PCR, the repertoire was profiled, and TCRdb retains in-frame clones only, with some absent. This sample has about 180,000 clones, with 85% to 90% found just once. This chain links TRBV29-1 with TRBJ2-7; TRBD2 matches 8 bases. The sequence was obtained from a man aged 55 to 69 with COVID-19, enrolled during active disease. Material for sequencing was peripheral blood. CDR3 coding DNA: TGCAGCACTAGACTAGCGCGGGAGCAGTACTTC. The encoded protein is CSTRLAREQYF.